Below, 10 T cell receptor beta chains from the same sample are listed, as sequenced in a study of cytomegalovirus exposure and HLA in healthy donors. Some clones are missing from TCRdb's copy, which holds only in-frame ones; the method was immunoSEQ multiplex PCR. This sample has about 120,000 clones, with approximately 85% found just once. The sequenced material came from PBMCs. These receptors all stem from a young man in good health and CMV-seronegative.

The rearrangement joins TRBV7-9 to TRBJ2-4; D remains ambiguous. CDR3 length: 14 residues. CDR1 and CDR2 from the germline V gene are SEHNR and FQNEAQ (reference sequence). V was shortened by 5 bases and J by 2 bases, with 10 bases between the two germline ends. The CDR3 bases are TGTGCCAGCAGCCACGAGTCGTCCAAAAACATTCAGTACTTC. Translating gives CASSHESSKNIQYF. Supplemented by reference TRBV7-9 and TRBJ2-4, the full variable domain reads DTGVSQNPRHKITKRGQNVTFRCDPISEHNRLYWYRQTLGQGPEFLTYFQNEAQLEKSRLLSDRFSAERPKGSFSTLEIQRTEQGDSAMYLCASSHESSKNIQYFGAGTRLSVL.

The chain joins TRBV5-1 to TRBJ1-2, with 9 bases identical to TRBD1. The CDR3 totals 18 residues. The germline V gene encodes CDR1 SGHRS and CDR2 YFSETQ. V was pared by 2 bases and J by 1 base, with 12 bases of the junction left unmatched. The CDR3 coding sequence is TGCGCCAGCAGCTTCGGTGACAGGGGGAACCTGATTAACTATGGCTACACCTTC. It is translated as CASSFGDRGNLINYGYTF.

V gene TRBV7-2 combines with J gene TRBJ1-1; 7 bases align to TRBD1. V gave up 4 bases and J gave up 5 bases; unmatched junction bases: 13. Germline V gives CDR1 SGHTA, CDR2 FQGNSA. This CDR3 spans 16 amino acids. The chain's CDR3 is CASSSVRTGHGTEAFF. The CDR3 DNA follows: TGTGCCAGCAGCTCCGTCCGGACAGGTCATGGGACTGAAGCTTTCTTT.

The V call is TRBV19, the J call TRBJ2-7; 7 bases line up with TRBD1. The CDR3 sequence is 15 residues long. V lost 6 bases and J lost 3; bases outside the gene matches: 11. Germline V gives CDR1 LNHDA, CDR2 SQIVND (reference sequence). CDR3 sequence reads: CASSVKGAGFYEQYF. The CDR3 coding sequence is TGTGCCAGTAGCGTCAAGGGGGCAGGGTTCTACGAGCAGTACTTC.

The CDR3 DNA follows: TGTGCCAGCAGTCGGGACAGGTCTGGCTATGGCTACACCTTC. Its translation: CASSRDRSGYGYTF. The chain has TRBV25-1 and TRBJ1-2, with 8 bases lining up with TRBD1. Per the germline V gene, CDR1 is MGHDK and CDR2 is SYGVNS. With 5 bases clipped from V and 4 bases from J, the junction kept 6 bases outside the gene matches. This CDR3 spans 14 amino acids.

The V call is TRBV5-1, the J call TRBJ1-4, with 8 bases fitting TRBD1. The germline V gene has CDR1 SGHRS and CDR2 YFSETQ. Unmatched junction bases numbered 19, after V lost 4 bases and J lost 14 bases. This CDR3 comprises 16 residues. The CDR3 loop reads CASSPGSGQAPFGLFF. The CDR3 DNA follows: TGCGCCAGCAGCCCGGGGTCGGGACAGGCTCCCTTCGGGCTGTTTTTT.

The rearrangement joins TRBV9 to TRBJ1-5; TRBD1 matches 9 bases. The CDR3 has 18 residues. CDR1 SGDLS and CDR2 YYNGEE come from the germline V gene. The V and J ends lost 0 bases and 6 bases, in that order; junction bases with no gene match: 13. CDR3 coding DNA: TGTGCCAGCAGCGTAGGAAAGCCACAGGGGGCGGGGGGTCAGCCCCAGCATTTT. Amino acid sequence: CASSVGKPQGAGGQPQHF.

The CDR3 sequence is CASSRTGMNTEAFF. DNA of the CDR3: TGTGCCAGCAGCCGGACAGGGATGAACACTGAAGCTTTCTTT. The chain couples TRBV5-4 to TRBJ1-1; 8 nucleotides agree with TRBD1. The CDR3 covers 14 residues. The V gene's germline CDR1 is SGHNT and CDR2 YYREEE (reference sequence). J was trimmed by 0 bases and V by 4 bases; bases with no gene match: 2.

The chain has TRBV7-9 and TRBJ1-5; 10 bases fit TRBD1. The germline CDR1 and CDR2 sequences are SEHNR and FQNEAQ (reference sequence). Trimming took 1 base from V and 5 from J; bases not matched to a gene: 2. CDR3 length: 15 residues. The CDR3 nucleotides read TGTGCCAGCAGCTTAGAGGGGACAGGGGATCAGCCCCAGCATTTT. This translates into CASSLEGTGDQPQHF.

The chain uses TRBV6-1 and TRBJ1-5, with 7 bases aligning to TRBD1. Germline V gene lookup returns CDR1 MNHNS and CDR2 SASEGT. The CDR3 extends over 13 amino acids. The ends lost 6 bases at V and 5 bases at J; junction bases unmatched: 4. Written as DNA, the CDR3 is TGTGCCAGCAGACTAACAGGGGATCAGCCCCAGCATTTT. It is translated as CASRLTGDQPQHF.